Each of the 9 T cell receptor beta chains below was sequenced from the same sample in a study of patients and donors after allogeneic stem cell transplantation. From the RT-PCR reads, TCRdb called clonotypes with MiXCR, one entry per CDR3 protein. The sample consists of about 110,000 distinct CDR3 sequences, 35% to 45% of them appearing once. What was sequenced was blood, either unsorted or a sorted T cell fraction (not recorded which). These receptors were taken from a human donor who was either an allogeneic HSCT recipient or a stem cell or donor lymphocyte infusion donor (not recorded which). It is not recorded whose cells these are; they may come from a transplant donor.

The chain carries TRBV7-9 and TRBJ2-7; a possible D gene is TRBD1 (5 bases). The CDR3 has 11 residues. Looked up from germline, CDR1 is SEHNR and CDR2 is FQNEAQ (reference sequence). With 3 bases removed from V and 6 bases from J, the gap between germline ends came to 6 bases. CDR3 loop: CASSFRAEQYF. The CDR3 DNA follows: TGTGCCAGCAGCTTCAGGGCCGAGCAGTACTTC. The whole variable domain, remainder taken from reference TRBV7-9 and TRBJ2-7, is DTGVSQNPRHKITKRGQNVTFRCDPISEHNRLYWYRQTLGQGPEFLTYFQNEAQLEKSRLLSDRFSAERPKGSFSTLEIQRTEQGDSAMYLCASSFRAEQYFGPGTRLTVT.

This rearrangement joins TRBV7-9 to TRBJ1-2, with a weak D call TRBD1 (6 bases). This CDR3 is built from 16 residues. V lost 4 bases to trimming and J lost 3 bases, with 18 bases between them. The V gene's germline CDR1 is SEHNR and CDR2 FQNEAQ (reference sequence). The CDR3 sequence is CASSSGQTVTDYGYTF. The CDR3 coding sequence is TGTGCCAGCAGCTCCGGACAGACAGTGACTGACTATGGCTACACCTTC. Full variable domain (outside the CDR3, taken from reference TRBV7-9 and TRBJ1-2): DTGVSQNPRHKITKRGQNVTFRCDPISEHNRLYWYRQTLGQGPEFLTYFQNEAQLEKSRLLSDRFSAERPKGSFSTLEIQRTEQGDSAMYLCASSSGQTVTDYGYTFGSGTRLTVV.

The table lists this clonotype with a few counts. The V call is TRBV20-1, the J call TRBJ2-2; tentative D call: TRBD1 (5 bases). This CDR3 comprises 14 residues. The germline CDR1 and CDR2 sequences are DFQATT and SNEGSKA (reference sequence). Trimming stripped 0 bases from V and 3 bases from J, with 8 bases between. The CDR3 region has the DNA TGCAGTGCTAGAGAGGTCAGGGACACCGGGGAGCTGTTTTTT. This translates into CSAREVRDTGELFF.

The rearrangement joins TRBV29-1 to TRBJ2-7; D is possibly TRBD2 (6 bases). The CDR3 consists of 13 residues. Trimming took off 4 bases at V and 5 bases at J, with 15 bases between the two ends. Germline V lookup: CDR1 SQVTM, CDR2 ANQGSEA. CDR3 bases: TGCAGCGTTGCACCCCCCCGGGGGAACGAGCAGTACTTC. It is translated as CSVAPPRGNEQYF.

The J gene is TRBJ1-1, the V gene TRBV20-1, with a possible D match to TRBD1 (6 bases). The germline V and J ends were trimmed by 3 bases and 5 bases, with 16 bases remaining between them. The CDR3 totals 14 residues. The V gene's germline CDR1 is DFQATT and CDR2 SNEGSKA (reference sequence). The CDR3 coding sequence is TGCAGTGCTAGTCGATGGACAGACCGAACTGAAGCTTTCTTT. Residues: CSASRWTDRTEAFF.

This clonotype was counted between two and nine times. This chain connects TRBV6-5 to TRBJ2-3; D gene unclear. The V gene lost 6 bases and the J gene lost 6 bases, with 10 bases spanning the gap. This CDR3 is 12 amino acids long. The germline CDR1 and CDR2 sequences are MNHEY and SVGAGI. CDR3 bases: TGTGCCAGCAGCCCGGATGTGGATACGCAGTATTTT. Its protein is CASSPDVDTQYF.

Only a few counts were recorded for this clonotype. The CDR3 region is CATRDGTSGSTDTQYF. The CDR3 bases are TGTGCCACCAGGGACGGGACTAGCGGGAGCACAGATACGCAGTATTTT. V is TRBV24-1 and J is TRBJ2-3; TRBD2 aligns across 12 bases. Germline-derived CDR1 and CDR2 are KGHDR and SFDVKD. V lost 7 bases and J lost 0; bases outside the gene matches: 4. CDR3 length: 16 residues.

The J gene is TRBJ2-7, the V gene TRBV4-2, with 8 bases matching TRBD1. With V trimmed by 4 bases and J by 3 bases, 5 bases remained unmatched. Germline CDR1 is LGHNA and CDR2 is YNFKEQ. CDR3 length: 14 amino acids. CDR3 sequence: CASSLRQGYYEQYF. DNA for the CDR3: TGTGCCAGCAGCCTTCGACAGGGGTACTACGAGCAGTACTTC.

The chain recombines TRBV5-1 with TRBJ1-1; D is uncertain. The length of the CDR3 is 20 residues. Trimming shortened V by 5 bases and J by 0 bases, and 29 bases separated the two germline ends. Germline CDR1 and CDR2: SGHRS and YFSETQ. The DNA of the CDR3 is TGCGCCAGCAGGAAACGGTTCACCCTACCGGACGAAAAGATGAACACTGAAGCTTTCTTT. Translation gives CASRKRFTLPDEKMNTEAFF.